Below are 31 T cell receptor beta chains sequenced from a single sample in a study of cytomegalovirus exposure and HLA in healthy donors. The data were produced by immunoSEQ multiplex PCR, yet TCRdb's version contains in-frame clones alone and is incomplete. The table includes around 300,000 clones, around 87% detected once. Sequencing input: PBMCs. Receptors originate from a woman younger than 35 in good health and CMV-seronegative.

The CDR3 DNA is TGTGCCAGCAGCCTCCGGGGTAGCGGGAGTTACGAGCAGTACTTC. This translates into CASSLRGSGSYEQYF. V is TRBV7-2 and J is TRBJ2-7, with 9 bases aligning to TRBD2. Germline V CDR1 and CDR2: SGHTA, FQGNSA. The CDR3 has 15 residues. V lost 5 bases, J lost 4 bases, and 9 bases stayed unmatched.

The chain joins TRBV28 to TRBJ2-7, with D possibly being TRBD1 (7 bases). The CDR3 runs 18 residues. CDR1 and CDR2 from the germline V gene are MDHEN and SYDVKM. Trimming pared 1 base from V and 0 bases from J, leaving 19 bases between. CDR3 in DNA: TGTGCCAGCAGTTTATCGACAGGGTGGAGGGATACCTCCTACGAGCAGTACTTC. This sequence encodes CASSLSTGWRDTSYEQYF. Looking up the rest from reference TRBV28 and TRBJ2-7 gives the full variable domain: DVKVTQSSRYLVKRTGEKVFLECVQDMDHENMFWYRQDPGLGLRLIYFSYDVKMKEKGDIPEGYSVSREKKERFSLILESASTNQTSMYLCASSLSTGWRDTSYEQYFGPGTRLTVT.

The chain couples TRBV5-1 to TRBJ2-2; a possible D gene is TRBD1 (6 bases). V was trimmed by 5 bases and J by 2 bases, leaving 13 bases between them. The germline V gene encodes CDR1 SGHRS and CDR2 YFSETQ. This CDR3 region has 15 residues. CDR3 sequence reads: CASRATGANTGELFF. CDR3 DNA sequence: TGCGCCAGCAGGGCGACAGGAGCTAACACCGGGGAGCTGTTTTTT. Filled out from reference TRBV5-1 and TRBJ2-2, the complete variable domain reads KAGVTQTPRYLIKTRGQQVTLSCSPISGHRSVSWYQQTPGQGLQFLFEYFSETQRNKGNFPGRFSGRQFSNSRSEMNVSTLELGDSALYLCASRATGANTGELFFGEGSRLTVL.

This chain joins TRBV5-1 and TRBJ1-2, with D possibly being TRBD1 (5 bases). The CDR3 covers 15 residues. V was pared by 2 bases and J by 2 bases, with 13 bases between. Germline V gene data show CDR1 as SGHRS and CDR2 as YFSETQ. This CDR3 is CASSFFTGLNYGYTF. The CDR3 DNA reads TGCGCCAGCAGCTTCTTCACAGGCCTGAACTATGGCTACACCTTC. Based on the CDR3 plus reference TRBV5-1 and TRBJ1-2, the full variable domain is KAGVTQTPRYLIKTRGQQVTLSCSPISGHRSVSWYQQTPGQGLQFLFEYFSETQRNKGNFPGRFSGRQFSNSRSEMNVSTLELGDSALYLCASSFFTGLNYGYTFGSGTRLTVV.

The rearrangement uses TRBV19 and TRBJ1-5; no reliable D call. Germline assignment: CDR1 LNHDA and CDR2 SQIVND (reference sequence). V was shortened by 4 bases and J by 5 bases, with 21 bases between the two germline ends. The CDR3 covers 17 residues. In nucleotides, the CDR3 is TGTGCCAGTAGTACCTGGAGGGAGATCTTATTGGATCAGCCCCAGCATTTT. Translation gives CASSTWREILLDQPQHF. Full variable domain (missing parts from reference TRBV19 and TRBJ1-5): DGGITQSPKYLFRKEGQNVTLSCEQNLNHDAMYWYRQDPGQGLRLIYYSQIVNDFQKGDIAEGYSVSREKKESFPLTVTSAQKNPTAFYLCASSTWREILLDQPQHFGDGTRLSIL.

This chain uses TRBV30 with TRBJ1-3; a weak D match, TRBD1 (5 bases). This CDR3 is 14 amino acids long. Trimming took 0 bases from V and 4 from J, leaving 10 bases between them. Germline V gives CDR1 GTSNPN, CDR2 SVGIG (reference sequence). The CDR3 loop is CAWSVGVGGNTIYF. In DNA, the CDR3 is TGTGCCTGGAGTGTAGGGGTTGGGGGAAACACCATATATTTT.

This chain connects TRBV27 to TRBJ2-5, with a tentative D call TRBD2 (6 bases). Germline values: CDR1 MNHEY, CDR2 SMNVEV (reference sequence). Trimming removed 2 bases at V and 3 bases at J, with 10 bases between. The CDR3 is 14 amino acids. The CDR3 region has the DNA TGTGCCAGCAGTTTACAGACTAGTAAAGAGACCCAGTACTTC. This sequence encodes CASSLQTSKETQYF.

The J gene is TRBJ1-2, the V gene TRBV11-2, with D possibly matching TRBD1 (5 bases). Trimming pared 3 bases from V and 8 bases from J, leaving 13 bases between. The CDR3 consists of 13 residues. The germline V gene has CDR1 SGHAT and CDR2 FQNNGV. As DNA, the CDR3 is TGTGCCAGCAGCTTCCAGGGTTCAAGGGGCTACACCTTC. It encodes CASSFQGSRGYTF.

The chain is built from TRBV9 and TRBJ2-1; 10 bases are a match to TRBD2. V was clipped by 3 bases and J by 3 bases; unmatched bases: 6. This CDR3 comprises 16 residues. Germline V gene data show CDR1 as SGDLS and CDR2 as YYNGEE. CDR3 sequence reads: CASSGLRTSGYNEQFF. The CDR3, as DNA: TGTGCCAGCAGCGGCCTCCGGACTAGCGGCTACAATGAGCAGTTCTTC.

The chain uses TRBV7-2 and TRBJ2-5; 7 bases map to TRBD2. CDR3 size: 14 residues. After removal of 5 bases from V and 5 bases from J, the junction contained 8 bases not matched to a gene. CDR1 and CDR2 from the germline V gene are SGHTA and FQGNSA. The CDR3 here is CASSPGLGVETQYF. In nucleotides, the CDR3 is TGTGCCAGCAGCCCCGGACTAGGAGTGGAGACCCAGTACTTC.

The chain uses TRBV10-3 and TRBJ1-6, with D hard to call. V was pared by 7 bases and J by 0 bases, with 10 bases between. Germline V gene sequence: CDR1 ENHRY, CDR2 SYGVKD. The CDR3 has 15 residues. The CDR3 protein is CAITSGSSYNSPLHF. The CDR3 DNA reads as TGTGCCATCACTTCCGGGAGCTCCTATAATTCACCCCTCCACTTT.

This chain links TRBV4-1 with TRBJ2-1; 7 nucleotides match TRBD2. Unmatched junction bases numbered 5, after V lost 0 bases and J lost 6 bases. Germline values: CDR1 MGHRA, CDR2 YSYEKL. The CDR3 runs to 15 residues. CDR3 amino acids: CASSQEGLAVNEQFF. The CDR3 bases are TGCGCCAGCAGCCAAGAAGGGCTAGCGGTCAATGAGCAGTTCTTC.

The CDR3 here is CASSLRRTSGTDTQYF. The CDR3 DNA reads TGTGCCAGTAGCCTCCGTCGGACTAGCGGCACAGATACGCAGTATTTT. This chain links TRBV19 with TRBJ2-3; TRBD2 agrees at 9 bases. V shed 6 bases, J shed 1 base, and the junction held 8 bases outside the gene matches. CDR1 and CDR2 from the germline V gene are LNHDA and SQIVND (reference sequence). This CDR3 spans 16 amino acids.

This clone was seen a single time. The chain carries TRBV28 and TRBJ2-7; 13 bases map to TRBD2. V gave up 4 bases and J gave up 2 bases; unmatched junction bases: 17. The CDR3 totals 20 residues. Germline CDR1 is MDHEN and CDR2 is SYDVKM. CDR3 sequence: CASSSQPGLAGSGSAYEQYF. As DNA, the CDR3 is TGTGCCAGCAGTTCTCAACCGGGACTAGCGGGATCCGGATCGGCCTACGAGCAGTACTTC.

CDR3 protein: CASSWTGGPEKLFF. In nucleotides, the CDR3 is TGTGCCAGCAGTTGGACAGGGGGCCCGGAAAAACTGTTTTTT. The genes are TRBV2 and TRBJ1-4, with 11 bases aligning to TRBD1. CDR3 length: 14 amino acids. Germline-derived CDR1 and CDR2 are SNHLY and FYNNEI. Losses at the gene ends were 5 bases for V and 8 bases for J; bases not matched to a gene: 4.

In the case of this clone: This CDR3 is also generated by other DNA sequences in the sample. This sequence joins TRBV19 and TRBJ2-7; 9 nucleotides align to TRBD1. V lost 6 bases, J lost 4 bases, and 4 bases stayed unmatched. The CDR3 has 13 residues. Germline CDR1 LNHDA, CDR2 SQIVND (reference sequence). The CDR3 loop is CASSFGQGYEQYF. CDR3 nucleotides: TGTGCCAGTAGCTTCGGACAGGGGTACGAGCAGTACTTC.

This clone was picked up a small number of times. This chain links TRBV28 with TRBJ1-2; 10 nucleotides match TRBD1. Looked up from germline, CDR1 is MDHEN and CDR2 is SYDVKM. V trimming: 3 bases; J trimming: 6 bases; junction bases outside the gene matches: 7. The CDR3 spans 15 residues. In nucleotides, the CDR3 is TGTGCCAGCAGTTTCCCGACAGGGGGCAGGAATGGCTACACCTTC. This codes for CASSFPTGGRNGYTF.

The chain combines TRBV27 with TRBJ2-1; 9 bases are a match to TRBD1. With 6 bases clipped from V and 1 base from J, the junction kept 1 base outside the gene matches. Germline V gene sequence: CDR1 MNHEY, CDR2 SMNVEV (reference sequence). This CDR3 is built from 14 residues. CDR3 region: CASRGQGSYNEQFF. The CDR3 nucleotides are TGTGCCAGCAGGGGACAGGGTTCCTACAATGAGCAGTTCTTC.

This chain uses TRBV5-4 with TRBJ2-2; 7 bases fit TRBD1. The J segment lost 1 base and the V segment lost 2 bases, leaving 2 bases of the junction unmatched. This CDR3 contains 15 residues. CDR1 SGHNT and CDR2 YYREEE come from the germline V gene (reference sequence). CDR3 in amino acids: CASSLRDRNTGELFF. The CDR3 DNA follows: TGTGCCAGCAGCTTAAGGGACAGGAACACCGGGGAGCTGTTTTTT.

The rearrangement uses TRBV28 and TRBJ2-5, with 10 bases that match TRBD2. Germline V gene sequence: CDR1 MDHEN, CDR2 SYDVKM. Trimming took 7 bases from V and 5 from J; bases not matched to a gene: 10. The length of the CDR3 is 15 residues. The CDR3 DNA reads TGTGCCAGCACCTCTAGCGGGAGTGCCCCTGAGACCCAGTACTTC. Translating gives CASTSSGSAPETQYF.

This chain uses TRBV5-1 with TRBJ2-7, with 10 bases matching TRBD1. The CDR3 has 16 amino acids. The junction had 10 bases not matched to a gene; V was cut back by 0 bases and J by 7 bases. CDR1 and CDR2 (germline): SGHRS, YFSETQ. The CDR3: CASSLASGQGRREQYF. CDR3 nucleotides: TGCGCCAGCAGCTTGGCGTCGGGACAGGGGCGACGAGAGCAGTACTTC.

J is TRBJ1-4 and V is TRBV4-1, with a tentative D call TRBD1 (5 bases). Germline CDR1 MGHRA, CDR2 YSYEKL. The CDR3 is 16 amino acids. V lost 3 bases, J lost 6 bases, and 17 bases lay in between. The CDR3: CASSHPSEGLHEKLFF. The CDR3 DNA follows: TGCGCCAGCAGCCACCCCTCGGAGGGGCTGCATGAAAAACTGTTTTTT.

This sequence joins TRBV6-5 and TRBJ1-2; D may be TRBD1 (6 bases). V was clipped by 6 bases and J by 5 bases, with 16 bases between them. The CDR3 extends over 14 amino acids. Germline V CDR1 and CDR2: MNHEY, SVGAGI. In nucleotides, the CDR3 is TGTGCCAGCAGCCCCGACAGGAGAGGATATGGCTACACCTTC. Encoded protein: CASSPDRRGYGYTF.

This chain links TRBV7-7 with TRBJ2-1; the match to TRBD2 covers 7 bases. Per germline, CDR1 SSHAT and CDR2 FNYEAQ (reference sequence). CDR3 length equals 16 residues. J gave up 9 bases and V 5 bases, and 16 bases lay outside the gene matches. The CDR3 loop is CASSPFLASGGSEQFF. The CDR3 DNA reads TGTGCCAGCAGCCCCTTCCTTGCTAGCGGAGGGTCTGAGCAGTTCTTC.

The CDR3 is CASSLDRLANEQFF. In DNA form, the CDR3 reads TGTGCCAGCAGCTTAGATCGGTTAGCGAATGAGCAGTTCTTC. The rearrangement joins TRBV11-2 to TRBJ2-1; tentatively, D is TRBD2 (5 bases). There are 14 residues in the CDR3. Deletions cut 0 bases from V and 7 bases from J, with 10 bases between. The germline V gene has CDR1 SGHAT and CDR2 FQNNGV.

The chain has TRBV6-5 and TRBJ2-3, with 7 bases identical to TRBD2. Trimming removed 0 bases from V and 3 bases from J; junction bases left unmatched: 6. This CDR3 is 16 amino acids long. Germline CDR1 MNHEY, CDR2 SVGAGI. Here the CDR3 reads CASSYSGGGWTDTQYF. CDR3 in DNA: TGTGCCAGCAGTTACTCTGGGGGGGGATGGACAGATACGCAGTATTTT.

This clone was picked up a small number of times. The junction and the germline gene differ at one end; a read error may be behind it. The CDR3 sequence is CASSEVTGVPSQPQHF. For the CDR3, the DNA is TGTGCCAGCAGCGAAGTTACAGGGGTTCCGAGTCAGCCCCAGCATTTT. This chain joins TRBV6-1 and TRBJ1-5, with 7 bases lining up with TRBD1. The CDR3 runs to 16 residues. CDR1 is MNHNS and CDR2 is SASEGT in the germline V gene.

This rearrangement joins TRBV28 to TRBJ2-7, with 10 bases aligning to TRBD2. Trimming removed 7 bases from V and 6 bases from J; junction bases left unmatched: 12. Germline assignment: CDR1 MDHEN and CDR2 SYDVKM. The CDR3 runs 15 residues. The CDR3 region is CASTRPASGSREQYF. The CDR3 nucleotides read TGTGCCAGCACCCGCCCGGCTAGCGGGAGTCGCGAGCAGTACTTC.

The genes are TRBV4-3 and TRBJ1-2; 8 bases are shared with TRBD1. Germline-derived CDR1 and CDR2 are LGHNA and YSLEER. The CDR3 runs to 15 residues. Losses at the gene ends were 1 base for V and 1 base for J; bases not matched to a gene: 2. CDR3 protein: CASSQGTGGNYGYTF. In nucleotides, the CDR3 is TGCGCCAGCAGCCAAGGAACAGGGGGTAACTATGGCTACACCTTC.

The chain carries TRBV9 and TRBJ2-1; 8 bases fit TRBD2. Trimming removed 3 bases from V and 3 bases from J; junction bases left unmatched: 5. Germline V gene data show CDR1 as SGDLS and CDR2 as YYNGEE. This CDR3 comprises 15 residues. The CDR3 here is CASSAGTSNYNEQFF. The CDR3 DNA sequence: TGTGCCAGCAGCGCTGGGACTAGTAACTACAATGAGCAGTTCTTC.

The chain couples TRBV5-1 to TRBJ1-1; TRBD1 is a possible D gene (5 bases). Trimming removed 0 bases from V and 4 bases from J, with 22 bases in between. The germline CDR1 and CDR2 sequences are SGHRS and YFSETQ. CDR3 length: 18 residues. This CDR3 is CASSLAGMLISGGTEAFF. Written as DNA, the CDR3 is TGCGCCAGCAGCTTGGCCGGGATGCTCATCTCGGGGGGCACTGAAGCTTTCTTT.